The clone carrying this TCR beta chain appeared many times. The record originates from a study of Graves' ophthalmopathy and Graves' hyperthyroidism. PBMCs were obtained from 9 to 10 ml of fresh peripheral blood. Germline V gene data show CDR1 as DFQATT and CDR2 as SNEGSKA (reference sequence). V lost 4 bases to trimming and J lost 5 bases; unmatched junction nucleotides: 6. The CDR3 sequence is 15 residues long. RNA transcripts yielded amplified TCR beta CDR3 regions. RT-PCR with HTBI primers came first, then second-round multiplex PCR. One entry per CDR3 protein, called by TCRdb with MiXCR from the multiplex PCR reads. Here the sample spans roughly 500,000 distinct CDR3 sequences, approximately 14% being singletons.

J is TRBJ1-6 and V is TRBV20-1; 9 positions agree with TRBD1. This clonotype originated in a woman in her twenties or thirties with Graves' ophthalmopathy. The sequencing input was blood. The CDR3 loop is CSAIPGTGNNSPLHF. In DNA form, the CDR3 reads TGCAGTGCTATCCCCGGGACAGGGAATAATTCACCCCTCCACTTT.